The 28 T cell receptor beta chains below were found in one sample sequenced in a study of regulatory T cells in long-lasting Graves disease. Arm-PCR with iRepertoire HTBI primers amplified the CDR3 regions for these TCR beta libraries. TCRdb fed the multiplex PCR reads into MiXCR, producing one record per CDR3 protein. The sample consists of around 400,000 distinct CDR3 sequences, 20% to 25% of them appearing once. Time point noted: persistent/refractory GD, antithyroid drugs over 5 years with positive TRAb. Construction of the TCR library relied on RNA isolated from PBMCs. This sample comprised peripheral blood mononuclear cells (PBMCs), obtained when the disease was refractory, from a patient treated with antithyroid drugs. These TCRs come from a female donor with Graves disease.

There are many counts of this clonotype. The chain combines TRBV15 with TRBJ2-2, with unresolved D. This CDR3 spans 13 amino acids. Germline V gene data show CDR1 as LNHNV and CDR2 as YYDKDF (reference sequence). V lost 5 bases and J 7 bases, leaving 11 bases between the germline ends. The CDR3 here is CATSPDWGGELFF. The CDR3 nucleotides are TGTGCCACCAGCCCAGATTGGGGCGGGGAGCTGTTTTTT.

The rearrangement links TRBV19 to TRBJ2-3, with D maybe TRBD2 (6 bases). Germline V gene sequence: CDR1 LNHDA, CDR2 SQIVND (reference sequence). Trimming removed 6 bases at V and 4 bases at J, with 23 bases between. This CDR3 comprises 17 residues. For the CDR3, the DNA is TGTGCCAGTAGAACTAGCCCGAGTGGTATCGCTCCAGATACGCAGTATTTT. Its protein is CASRTSPSGIAPDTQYF.

This clonotype was seen at least ten times. V gene TRBV7-9 combines with J gene TRBJ1-2; TRBD1 aligns across 7 bases. CDR3 length: 15 amino acids. V dropped 5 bases and J dropped 3; count of bases not matched to a gene: 9. The V gene's germline CDR1 is SEHNR and CDR2 FQNEAQ (reference sequence). The CDR3 sequence: CASSIGRDRDYGYTF. The CDR3 DNA reads TGTGCCAGCAGCATCGGCCGGGACAGAGACTATGGCTACACCTTC.

The chain uses TRBV10-3 and TRBJ2-7; the D gene is possibly TRBD2 (6 bases). V lost 7 bases to trimming and J lost 0 bases, with 13 bases between them. The CDR3 is 14 residues long. Looked up from germline, CDR1 is ENHRY and CDR2 is SYGVKD. CDR3 region: CAITSGAYSYEQYF. CDR3 sequence (DNA): TGTGCCATCACGTCGGGAGCCTACTCCTACGAGCAGTACTTC.

This clonotype was found a few times. V is TRBV19 and J is TRBJ1-1, with a tentative D call TRBD1 (6 bases). Germline CDR1 is LNHDA and CDR2 is SQIVND (reference sequence). Trimming took off 8 bases at V and 5 bases at J, with 15 bases between the two ends. The CDR3 length is 13 residues. The chain's CDR3 is CASGSGGVTEAFF. As DNA, the CDR3 is TGTGCCAGTGGGAGTGGGGGCGTTACTGAAGCTTTCTTT.

The chain carries TRBV20-1 and TRBJ2-7, with a possible D match to TRBD1 (6 bases). This CDR3 contains 14 residues. CDR1 is DFQATT, CDR2 SNEGSKA, per germline (reference sequence). Trimming pared 0 bases from V and 2 bases from J, leaving 11 bases between. DNA for the CDR3: TGCAGTGCTAGAGACAGGGGAAGGACCTACGAGCAGTACTTC. It translates to CSARDRGRTYEQYF.

This clonotype was counted between two and nine times. The chain uses TRBV10-3 and TRBJ1-1; unclear D gene. The germline gives CDR1 ENHRY, CDR2 SYGVKD. V was trimmed by 5 bases and J by 2 bases, leaving 9 bases between them. This CDR3 is 13 amino acids long. CDR3 loop: CAISLDPNTEAFF. The DNA of the CDR3 is TGTGCCATCAGTCTGGACCCAAACACTGAAGCTTTCTTT.

In this sample, this clonotype turned up many times. V usage is TRBV12-3 or TRBV12-4 and J usage is TRBJ1-2; D call uncertain. The CDR3 has 13 residues. V was cut by 1 base and J by 5 bases, with 8 bases left in between. The CDR3 nucleotides read TGTGCCAGCAGTTTAGTTGGTTTGTATGGCTACACCTTC. It is translated as CASSLVGLYGYTF.

This clonotype has ten or more counts. The gene calls are TRBV2 and TRBJ2-7, with TRBD2 as a possible D gene (5 bases). The CDR3 runs 15 residues. Germline-derived CDR1 and CDR2 are SNHLY and FYNNEI. V was clipped by 10 bases and J by 0 bases, with 19 bases between them. As DNA, the CDR3 is TGTGCCATCGTAAAAAGACTAACAAGCTCCTACGAGCAGTACTTC. Translation: CAIVKRLTSSYEQYF.

This clonotype was counted at least ten times. The chain couples TRBV28 to TRBJ2-7, with 9 bases fitting TRBD2. Germline V lookup: CDR1 MDHEN, CDR2 SYDVKM. V was pared by 3 bases and J by 6 bases, with 12 bases of the junction left unmatched. CDR3 length equals 16 residues. CDR3 protein: CASSFPLAGGLSEQYF. CDR3 coding DNA: TGTGCCAGCAGTTTCCCCCTGGCGGGAGGGTTAAGCGAGCAGTACTTC.

Note on this clonotype: It may be a read error: a sequence one base away is much more abundant. CDR3 amino acids: CASSEQGANYGHTF. CDR3 sequence (DNA): TGTGCCAGCAGTGAACAGGGGGCGAACTATGGCCACACCTTC. V gene TRBV6-2 or TRBV6-3 combines with J gene TRBJ1-2; 9 nucleotides align to TRBD1. This CDR3 has 14 residues. Germline V gene sequence: CDR1 MNHEY, CDR2 SVGEGT.

This clonotype showed up just a few times. The DNA for the CDR3 is TGTGCCAGCAGCCCCCAATTTAGCCGCCGCACAGATACGCAGTATTTT. Translation: CASSPQFSRRTDTQYF. The rearrangement joins TRBV28 to TRBJ2-3; D is uncertain. Trimming removed 6 bases from V and 1 base from J, with 17 bases in between. CDR1 MDHEN and CDR2 SYDVKM come from the germline V gene. The CDR3 spans 16 residues.

This clonotype has a count of ten or more. CDR3 DNA: TGTGCCAGCAGACTAGCGGGAGGGAGGGGGACCCAGTACTTC. Its protein product is CASRLAGGRGTQYF. This sequence joins TRBV28 and TRBJ2-5; 13 bases map to TRBD2. The CDR3 runs to 14 residues. The germline CDR1 and CDR2 sequences are MDHEN and SYDVKM. Trimming took 6 bases from V and 7 from J; bases not matched to a gene: 5.

The rearrangement links TRBV15 to TRBJ1-4; the D is unclear. V was trimmed by 0 bases and J by 4 bases, leaving 9 bases between them. The CDR3 is 15 amino acids. Per the germline V gene, CDR1 is LNHNV and CDR2 is YYDKDF (reference sequence). The CDR3 reads CATSRDGQNNEKLFF. CDR3 DNA sequence: TGTGCCACCAGCAGAGATGGGCAGAATAATGAAAAACTGTTTTTT.

The chain combines TRBV24-1 with TRBJ2-3; 9 bases map to TRBD2. The CDR3 runs 15 residues. V trimming: 5 bases; J trimming: 4 bases; junction bases outside the gene matches: 6. Germline CDR1 reads KGHDR; CDR2 reads SFDVKD. DNA for the CDR3: TGTGCCACCAGTGTCGGTAGCGGGAGCGCAGATACGCAGTATTTT. Translation: CATSVGSGSADTQYF.

A few counts support this clonotype. The CDR3 region is CASSLWPLGETQYF. Written as DNA, the CDR3 is TGTGCCAGCAGTTTATGGCCCCTGGGAGAGACCCAGTACTTC. The chain employs TRBV12-3 or TRBV12-4 and TRBJ2-5; D gene unclear. With 2 bases removed from V and 4 bases from J, the gap between germline ends came to 11 bases. The CDR3 runs to 14 residues.

V and J are TRBV6-5 and TRBJ2-7; D gene uncertain. The V end lost 4 bases, the J end lost 5 bases, and 15 bases lay between the germline ends. The CDR3 has 14 amino acids. Germline values: CDR1 MNHEY, CDR2 SVGAGI. The CDR3 spells CASSFGGLLNEQYF. CDR3 in DNA: TGTGCCAGCAGTTTTGGCGGTTTGTTGAACGAGCAGTACTTC.

The sample holds many counts of this clonotype. This rearrangement joins TRBV15 to TRBJ2-5; TRBD2 agrees at 7 bases. This CDR3 is 16 amino acids long. CDR1 LNHNV and CDR2 YYDKDF come from the germline V gene (reference sequence). With 6 bases clipped from V and 1 base from J, the junction kept 11 bases outside the gene matches. The CDR3 loop is CATRASGTPPQETQYF. The CDR3 coding sequence is TGTGCCACCAGGGCTAGCGGTACGCCCCCCCAAGAGACCCAGTACTTC.

The table lists this clonotype with many counts. The rearrangement joins TRBV27 to TRBJ2-7, with TRBD1 as a possible D gene (6 bases). Germline CDR1 MNHEY, CDR2 SMNVEV (reference sequence). Trimming took off 7 bases at V and 0 bases at J, with 10 bases between the two ends. The CDR3 totals 13 residues. In DNA, the CDR3 is TGTGCCAGCATGGACAGAAACTCCTACGAGCAGTACTTC. Translation gives CASMDRNSYEQYF.

This clonotype was seen only a few times. The rearrangement links TRBV7-2 to TRBJ2-1; D is uncertain. V dropped 5 bases and J dropped 5 bases, with 7 bases sitting between them. The germline gives CDR1 SGHTA, CDR2 FQGNSA. CDR3 size: 12 residues. The CDR3 protein is CASSRMDNEQFF. The CDR3 region has the DNA TGTGCCAGCAGCAGAATGGACAATGAGCAGTTCTTC.

Worth noting for this clonotype: A far larger clone is just one base off, so this is likely a read error. The chain has TRBV11-2 and TRBJ2-7, with D hard to call. This CDR3 contains 15 residues. Germline V gene sequence: CDR1 SGHAT, CDR2 FQNNGV. V gave up 6 bases and J gave up 3 bases, with 18 bases separating them. In DNA form, the CDR3 reads TGTGCCAGCAGTTCCCCCCCCGGGCCAGTCTACGAGCAGTACTTC. The encoded protein is CASSSPPGPVYEQYF.

The V and J genes are TRBV5-1 and TRBJ2-7; D may be TRBD2 (6 bases). The V gene lost 4 bases and the J gene lost 7 bases, with 15 bases spanning the gap. The CDR3 totals 13 residues. CDR1 and CDR2 from the germline V gene are SGHRS and YFSETQ. CDR3 loop: CASSHGTPGEQYF. The CDR3 DNA is TGCGCCAGCAGCCACGGGACTCCAGGGGAGCAGTACTTC.

This clonotype has at least ten counts. The J gene is TRBJ1-4, the V gene TRBV6-1; 7 nucleotides match TRBD1. The CDR3 covers 13 residues. The germline gives CDR1 MNHNS, CDR2 SASEGT. J gave up 6 bases and V 9 bases, and 7 bases lay outside the gene matches. The CDR3 DNA sequence: TGTGCCAGTGCGAGGGGGCAGGATGAAAAACTGTTTTTT. It encodes CASARGQDEKLFF.

Many counts were recorded for this clonotype. The V call is TRBV24-1, the J call TRBJ2-7; 7 positions agree with TRBD1. Germline V gene data show CDR1 as KGHDR and CDR2 as SFDVKD. CDR3 size: 13 residues. Losses at the gene ends were 5 bases for V and 2 bases for J; bases not matched to a gene: 2. CDR3 loop: CATSGQGTYEQYF. Here the CDR3 DNA reads TGTGCCACCAGTGGACAGGGCACCTACGAGCAGTACTTC.

This clonotype was observed many times. The chain couples TRBV15 to TRBJ2-5; 10 positions match TRBD1. Trimming removed 5 bases from V and 4 bases from J; junction bases left unmatched: 1. The CDR3 has 13 amino acids. The germline CDR1 and CDR2 sequences are LNHNV and YYDKDF (reference sequence). CDR3 loop: CATSRDRGETQYF. The CDR3 DNA reads as TGTGCCACCAGCCGGGACAGGGGAGAGACCCAGTACTTC. Full variable domain (outside the CDR3, taken from reference TRBV15 and TRBJ2-5): DAMVIQNPRYQVTQFGKPVTLSCSQTLNHNVMYWYQQKSSQAPKLLFHYYDKDFNNEADTPDNFQSRRPNTSFCFLDIRSPGLGDTAMYLCATSRDRGETQYFGPGTRLLVL.

This clonotype was seen a handful of times. The chain employs TRBV3-1 and TRBJ1-1, with 8 bases aligning to TRBD2. Near its end, the DNA agrees better with TRBJ2-3, so the J call may be wrong. The CDR3 extends over 17 amino acids. The V gene's germline CDR1 is LGHDT and CDR2 YNNKEL (reference sequence). The CDR3: CASSQEMLAGGRGTQYF. The CDR3 nucleotides are TGTGCCAGCAGCCAAGAAATGCTAGCGGGCGGCCGGGGCACGCAGTATTTT.

The table lists this clonotype with a few counts. This chain uses TRBV7-9 with TRBJ1-1; D gene unclear. Trimming cost V 4 bases and J 1 base, with 7 bases left between them. This CDR3 is 13 amino acids long. CDR1 and CDR2 from the germline V gene are SEHNR and FQNEAQ (reference sequence). CDR3 region: CASSYDQNTEAFF. The CDR3 coding sequence is TGTGCCAGCAGCTATGATCAGAACACTGAAGCTTTCTTT.

The sample holds a few counts of this clonotype. The chain joins TRBV6-5 to TRBJ2-5; 9 nucleotides agree with TRBD1. Germline CDR1 MNHEY, CDR2 SVGAGI. V dropped 2 bases and J dropped 4; count of bases not matched to a gene: 2. The CDR3 length is 14 residues. The CDR3 nucleotides read TGTGCCAGCAGTTACGGGACAGGGAGAGAGACCCAGTACTTC. Translation gives CASSYGTGRETQYF.